This entry lists 21 T cell receptor beta chains sequenced from one sample in a study of STAT5B mutations in CD4+ large granular lymphocyte leukemia. This table comes from immunoSEQ multiplex PCR, and its TCRdb copy is limited to in-frame clones, with some not included. The sample lists 35,000 to 45,000 clones; approximately 86% were seen once. Material: CD4+ T cells from blood buffy coats. The receptor set was obtained from a human donor in good health.

The table lists this clone with a count of one. This rearrangement joins TRBV19 to TRBJ2-3; D ambiguous. The germline CDR1 and CDR2 sequences are LNHDA and SQIVND (reference sequence). V was pared by 1 base and J by 6 bases, with 5 bases between. CDR3 length equals 12 residues. The CDR3 DNA sequence: TGTGCCAGTAGTATAGGCAGGGATACGCAGTATTTT. The encoded protein is CASSIGRDTQYF.

For the CDR3, the DNA is TGTGCCAGCGAGGTTGGGGAGACCCAGTACTTC. Translated, it gives CASEVGETQYF. V is TRBV2 and J is TRBJ2-5, with D unclear. Germline CDR1 SNHLY, CDR2 FYNNEI. V was shortened by 8 bases and J by 5 bases, with 9 bases between the two germline ends. The CDR3 contains 11 residues.

The chain joins TRBV18 to TRBJ2-3, with 11 bases aligning to TRBD2. Germline V gene lookup returns CDR1 KGHSH and CDR2 LQKENI. This CDR3 has 19 amino acids. Trimming cost V 2 bases and J 1 base; bases outside gene matches: 11. CDR3 sequence reads: CASSPSDLAGGFGTDTQYF. The CDR3 nucleotides are TGTGCCAGCTCACCATCAGATCTAGCGGGAGGATTCGGCACAGATACGCAGTATTTT.

The chain has TRBV27 and TRBJ2-6; no reliable D call. V shed 4 bases and J shed 0 bases, with 7 bases lying between them. The length of the CDR3 is 15 residues. Germline V gives CDR1 MNHEY, CDR2 SMNVEV (reference sequence). The CDR3 DNA is TGTGCCAGCAGTTCCCCGAGCTCTGGGGCCAACGTCCTGACTTTC. This gives the protein CASSSPSSGANVLTF. Full variable domain (outside the CDR3, taken from reference TRBV27 and TRBJ2-6): EAQVTQNPRYLITVTGKKLTVTCSQNMNHEYMSWYRQDPGLGLRQIYYSMNVEVTDKGDVPEGYKVSRKEKRNFPLILESPSPNQTSLYFCASSSPSSGANVLTFGAGSRLTVL.

This chain connects TRBV5-5 to TRBJ2-1; D is unresolved. Germline V gene lookup returns CDR1 SGHKS and CDR2 YYEKEE (reference sequence). The V end was cut by 2 bases, the J end by 0 bases, with 12 bases between. The CDR3 is 16 amino acids. The CDR3 spells CASSLGPASSYNEQFF. The CDR3 nucleotides are TGTGCCAGCAGCTTAGGCCCCGCGAGCTCCTACAATGAGCAGTTCTTC.

The chain employs TRBV4-1 and TRBJ2-1, with 10 bases fitting TRBD2. The CDR3 contains 17 residues. Germline CDR1 and CDR2: MGHRA and YSYEKL. The V segment lost 2 bases and the J segment 4 bases; nucleotides outside the gene matches: 8. The CDR3 DNA reads as TGCGCCAGCAGCCAACTTCTACTAGCGGGGAATTACAATGAGCAGTTCTTC. Amino acids: CASSQLLLAGNYNEQFF.

V gene TRBV7-7 combines with J gene TRBJ2-2; D remains unclear. This CDR3 has 18 amino acids. The V gene's germline CDR1 is SSHAT and CDR2 FNYEAQ (reference sequence). V was clipped by 5 bases and J by 2 bases, with 21 bases between them. Here the CDR3 DNA reads TGTGCCAGCAGCCCACGCCGTGGCTCCTCGATTAACACCGGGGAGCTGTTTTTT. This encodes CASSPRRGSSINTGELFF.

The chain links TRBV2 to TRBJ2-7; 8 bases map to TRBD1. Germline V gene sequence: CDR1 SNHLY, CDR2 FYNNEI. The CDR3 is 15 amino acids. V trimming: 3 bases; J trimming: 5 bases; junction bases outside the gene matches: 9. CDR3 sequence: CASSDPGQGINEQYF. For the CDR3, the DNA is TGTGCCAGCAGTGATCCCGGACAGGGTATAAACGAGCAGTACTTC.

This chain connects TRBV25-1 to TRBJ2-1, with 8 bases aligning to TRBD1. Trimming cost V 1 base and J 5 bases; bases outside gene matches: 4. The CDR3 is made up of 15 amino acids. CDR1 is MGHDK and CDR2 is SYGVNS in the germline V gene. CDR3 coding DNA: TGTGCCAGCAGTGAATCGGGGACAGGAGACAATGAGCAGTTCTTC. Protein sequence: CASSESGTGDNEQFF.

The chain has TRBV7-2 and TRBJ1-2; D gene uncertain. V was pared by 4 bases and J by 4 bases, with 13 bases between. The CDR3 is 14 residues long. CDR1 SGHTA and CDR2 FQGNSA come from the germline V gene. CDR3 in DNA: TGTGCCAGCAGCTCTCTGGGAGTAGGCTATGGCTACACCTTC. Its translation is CASSSLGVGYGYTF.

The genes are TRBV16 and TRBJ1-1; unclear D gene. Between the trimmed V and J ends, which lost 4 bases and 5 bases, there was a span of 11 bases. The germline V gene encodes CDR1 KGHSY and CDR2 FQNENV. This CDR3 is built from 13 residues. The CDR3 DNA is TGTGCCAGCAGCCTACTAGTGGGAACTGAAGCTTTCTTT. Protein sequence: CASSLLVGTEAFF. Full variable domain (outside the CDR3, taken from reference TRBV16 and TRBJ1-1): GEEVAQTPKHLVRGEGQKAKLYCAPIKGHSYVFWYQQVLKNEFKFLISFQNENVFDETGMPKERFSAKCLPNSPCSLEIQATKLEDSAVYFCASSLLVGTEAFFGQGTRLTVV.

V and J are TRBV2 and TRBJ2-7; 7 bases are shared with TRBD1. The V segment lost 7 bases and the J segment 5 bases; nucleotides outside the gene matches: 8. The CDR3 has 13 amino acids. The germline V gene has CDR1 SNHLY and CDR2 FYNNEI. The CDR3 is CASNYRGSNEQYF. CDR3 DNA sequence: TGTGCCAGCAATTACAGGGGTAGCAACGAGCAGTACTTC.

This chain links TRBV5-1 with TRBJ2-3; unclear D gene. The V end was cut by 0 bases, the J end by 0 bases, with 5 bases between. CDR3 length: 14 residues. Germline CDR1 SGHRS, CDR2 YFSETQ. The CDR3 nucleotides are TGCGCCAGCAGCTTGGGGGTCAGCACAGATACGCAGTATTTT. Translation gives CASSLGVSTDTQYF.

J is TRBJ1-1 and V is TRBV7-2; maybe TRBD1 (5 bases). The CDR3 totals 15 residues. The germline V gene encodes CDR1 SGHTA and CDR2 FQGNSA. V was pared by 1 base and J by 4 bases, with 13 bases between. CDR3 loop: CASSLEGGGGTEAFF. In DNA form, the CDR3 reads TGTGCCAGCAGCTTAGAGGGCGGGGGGGGCACTGAAGCTTTCTTT.

About this clone itself: Other DNA sequences in this specimen translate into the identical CDR3. The J gene is TRBJ2-7, the V gene TRBV6-5, with 10 bases lining up with TRBD1. V trimming: 5 bases; J trimming: 0 bases; junction bases outside the gene matches: 4. Germline values: CDR1 MNHEY, CDR2 SVGAGI. The CDR3 extends over 15 amino acids. CDR3 coding DNA: TGTGCCAGCAGTCCGGGACAGGGGTACTCCTACGAGCAGTACTTC. Amino acid sequence: CASSPGQGYSYEQYF.

This clone was seen a few times. The CDR3: CASSRELSNQPQHF. The CDR3, as DNA: TGTGCCAGCAGTCGAGAACTGAGCAATCAGCCCCAGCATTTT. The gene calls are TRBV2 and TRBJ1-5; D call uncertain. V gave up 5 bases and J gave up 1 base, with 9 bases separating them. CDR1 is SNHLY and CDR2 is FYNNEI in the germline V gene. CDR3 length: 14 residues.

CDR3 region: CASSFGGSPYNEQFF. CDR3 nucleotide sequence: TGCGCCAGCAGCTTTGGCGGGAGTCCCTACAATGAGCAGTTCTTC. The genes are TRBV5-1 and TRBJ2-1; 7 bases are a match to TRBD2. This CDR3 is 15 amino acids long. Germline V gene data show CDR1 as SGHRS and CDR2 as YFSETQ. Losses at the gene ends were 2 bases for V and 2 bases for J; bases not matched to a gene: 4. Supplemented by reference TRBV5-1 and TRBJ2-1, the full variable domain reads KAGVTQTPRYLIKTRGQQVTLSCSPISGHRSVSWYQQTPGQGLQFLFEYFSETQRNKGNFPGRFSGRQFSNSRSEMNVSTLELGDSALYLCASSFGGSPYNEQFFGPGTRLTVL.

CDR3 nucleotide sequence: TGCGCCAGCAGCTTGGGACAGGATCACTACGAGCAGTACTTC. Protein sequence: CASSLGQDHYEQYF. The genes are TRBV5-1 and TRBJ2-7; D is perhaps TRBD1 (6 bases). The germline CDR1 and CDR2 sequences are SGHRS and YFSETQ. V was pared by 0 bases and J by 3 bases, with 10 bases between. The CDR3 runs to 14 residues.

The V call is TRBV7-8, the J call TRBJ1-5, with no clear D. Trimming shortened V by 0 bases and J by 1 base, and 10 bases separated the two germline ends. The CDR3 covers 16 residues. Per germline, CDR1 SGHVS and CDR2 FQNEAQ. CDR3 sequence reads: CASSLALGLSNQPQHF. The CDR3 DNA sequence: TGTGCCAGCAGCTTAGCGTTAGGGTTGAGCAATCAGCCCCAGCATTTT.

The J gene is TRBJ1-3, the V gene TRBV28; D gene uncertain. The CDR3 length is 13 residues. Germline V gene sequence: CDR1 MDHEN, CDR2 SYDVKM. Trimming removed 6 bases from V and 4 bases from J, with 10 bases in between. The CDR3: CASRARGGNTIYF. CDR3 coding DNA: TGTGCCAGCAGGGCCCGAGGGGGAAACACCATATATTTT.

The rearrangement joins TRBV5-1 to TRBJ2-1; 7 nucleotides align to TRBD2. This CDR3 is built from 13 residues. Germline V lookup: CDR1 SGHRS, CDR2 YFSETQ. V gave up 5 bases and J gave up 9 bases; unmatched junction bases: 8. DNA for the CDR3: TGCGCCAGCAGGAAGGACTCGGGGGGTGAGCAGTTCTTC. It yields the protein CASRKDSGGEQFF.